The text below deals with one T cell receptor (beta chain). The sample comes from a study of blood T cell repertoires in COVID-19. Across the whole study: Sample material is recorded as cDNA or gDNA derived from T cells, B-cell-depleted T cells, or PBMCs.

The length of the CDR3 is 15 residues. The V gene end was trimmed by 6 bases and the J gene end by 5 bases; junction bases not matched to a gene: 7. The germline gives CDR1 SNHLY, CDR2 FYNNEI. As processed by the authors: By means of reference gene primer amplification, nucleated cell counts were estimated. Only in-frame clones appear in the TCRdb table, and some are missing; sequencing was by immunoSEQ multiplex PCR. D and trimming were read from the DNA, whereas the V and J calls and clone size are those reported in that table. The table has approximately 290,000 clones, around 89% seen once. Material for sequencing was peripheral blood. This chain connects TRBV2 to TRBJ1-4, with TRBD1 matching 9 bases. The TCR comes from a woman aged 55-75 years with acute or convalescent COVID-19. In DNA form, the CDR3 reads TGTGCCAGCAGACTACCGGGGACAGGGAATGAAAAACTGTTTTTT. Protein sequence: CASRLPGTGNEKLFF.